Presented here are 22 T cell receptor beta chains from one specimen sequenced in a study of cytomegalovirus exposure and HLA in healthy donors. PCR employed 60 Vbeta and 13 Jbeta primers. Profiled with immunoSEQ multiplex PCR; TCRdb holds only in-frame clones, not every one. In total, the table holds approximately 150,000 clones. Material for sequencing was PBMCs. The source is a woman between 40 and 50 years old in good health and CMV-seronegative.

CDR3 in amino acids: CASSPGIGQGEGQPQHF. CDR3 DNA: TGTGCCAGTAGCCCGGGCATTGGACAGGGGGAAGGTCAGCCCCAGCATTTT. The genes are TRBV19 and TRBJ1-5; 10 nucleotides align to TRBD1. Unmatched junction bases numbered 14, after V lost 6 bases and J lost 6 bases. The CDR3 runs to 17 residues. From germline, CDR1 is LNHDA and CDR2 SQIVND (reference sequence).

V is TRBV5-1 and J is TRBJ2-5; tentative D call: TRBD1 (6 bases). Trimming removed 3 bases from V and 1 base from J, with 10 bases in between. The V gene's germline CDR1 is SGHRS and CDR2 YFSETQ. This CDR3 has 14 amino acids. The CDR3 region has the DNA TGCGCCAGCAGCTCCAGACAGGCCCAAGAGACCCAGTACTTC. It translates to CASSSRQAQETQYF.

The V and J genes are TRBV9 and TRBJ1-2; TRBD1 agrees at 9 bases. The CDR3 has 15 residues. The germline gives CDR1 SGDLS, CDR2 YYNGEE. J gave up 6 bases and V 4 bases, and 10 bases lay outside the gene matches. The CDR3 nucleotides read TGTGCCAGCAGCCAAACAACAGGGGGCCGCCATGGCTACACCTTC. It yields the protein CASSQTTGGRHGYTF.

As DNA, the CDR3 is TGTGCCACCAGCAGAGATTTGGGTGACAGGGGGCTTAAAAACTATGGCTACACCTTC. Amino acids: CATSRDLGDRGLKNYGYTF. The chain joins TRBV15 to TRBJ1-2, with 10 bases that match TRBD1. V shed 0 bases and J 2 bases; nucleotides not matched to a gene: 12. The CDR3 extends over 19 amino acids. CDR1 LNHNV and CDR2 YYDKDF come from the germline V gene (reference sequence).

The genes are TRBV19 and TRBJ1-1; D gene uncertain. Trimming stripped 4 bases from V and 2 bases from J, with 8 bases between. In germline, CDR1 is LNHDA, CDR2 SQIVND (reference sequence). CDR3 length equals 13 residues. CDR3 sequence: CASSSGENTEAFF. CDR3 in DNA: TGTGCCAGTAGTAGCGGGGAAAACACTGAAGCTTTCTTT.

The chain couples TRBV7-2 to TRBJ2-7, with 11 positions matching TRBD1. Per germline, CDR1 SGHTA and CDR2 FQGNSA. The CDR3 totals 15 residues. The V segment lost 5 bases and the J segment 4 bases; nucleotides outside the gene matches: 7. The CDR3 region is CASSRTGGAVYEQYF. In DNA, the CDR3 is TGTGCCAGCAGCCGGACAGGGGGCGCAGTATACGAGCAGTACTTC.

The chain joins TRBV4-1 to TRBJ2-1, with 9 bases lining up with TRBD1. CDR3 length equals 13 residues. CDR1 MGHRA and CDR2 YSYEKL come from the germline V gene. V shed 4 bases and J 12 bases; nucleotides not matched to a gene: 7. CDR3 sequence (DNA): TGCGCCAGCAGCCTCCAGGGACAGGGCCGGCAGTTCTTC. Protein: CASSLQGQGRQFF.

The CDR3 DNA reads TGTGCAAGTCGCTTAGTTTGGAGGTTAGGGGAGGGGAGAAACACCATATATTTT. This gives the protein CASRLVWRLGEGRNTIYF. The rearrangement links TRBV12-2 to TRBJ1-3. TRBV12-2 is flagged as a pseudogene. The CDR3 is 18 residues long.

The chain carries TRBV2 and TRBJ1-5, with a tentative D call TRBD1 (6 bases). The CDR3 is 15 amino acids. The germline CDR1 and CDR2 sequences are SNHLY and FYNNEI. V lost 4 bases to trimming and J lost 1 base, with 11 bases between them. CDR3 sequence: CASSAQGSSNQPQHF. CDR3 in DNA: TGTGCCAGCAGTGCCCAGGGGAGCAGCAATCAGCCCCAGCATTTT.

The rearrangement uses TRBV5-6 and TRBJ1-1; maybe TRBD1 (5 bases). The CDR3 length is 17 residues. From germline, CDR1 is SGHDT and CDR2 YYEEEE. With 3 bases removed from V and 2 bases from J, the gap between germline ends came to 20 bases. The CDR3 DNA reads as TGTGCCAGCAGCTCACTTCGATTGCAGGGATTTAACACTGAAGCTTTCTTT. This sequence encodes CASSSLRLQGFNTEAFF. Looking up the rest from reference TRBV5-6 and TRBJ1-1 gives the full variable domain: DAGVTQSPTHLIKTRGQQVTLRCSPKSGHDTVSWYQQALGQGPQFIFQYYEEEERQRGNFPDRFSGHQFPNYSSELNVNALLLGDSALYLCASSSLRLQGFNTEAFFGQGTRLTVV.

The rearrangement uses TRBV7-2 and TRBJ2-3, with D perhaps TRBD1 (6 bases). This CDR3 region has 14 residues. From germline, CDR1 is SGHTA and CDR2 FQGNSA. V lost 1 base, J lost 1 base, and 6 bases lay in between. The CDR3 sequence is CASSLGTGTDTQYF. Written as DNA, the CDR3 is TGTGCCAGCAGCTTAGGGACAGGCACAGATACGCAGTATTTT.

The chain links TRBV7-9 to TRBJ1-4; no firm D call. The germline gives CDR1 SEHNR, CDR2 FQNEAQ (reference sequence). V dropped 7 bases and J dropped 7 bases, with 13 bases sitting between them. The CDR3 contains 13 residues. CDR3 residues: CASNMGGREKLFF. The CDR3 nucleotides are TGTGCCAGCAATATGGGAGGACGTGAAAAACTGTTTTTT.

The chain uses TRBV28 and TRBJ1-2, with no clear D. This CDR3 has 10 amino acids. The V gene lost 3 bases and the J gene lost 8 bases, with 4 bases spanning the gap. Germline CDR1 reads MDHEN; CDR2 reads SYDVKM. Here the CDR3 DNA reads TGTGCCAGCAGTTTTCTAGGCTACACCTTC. Its translation: CASSFLGYTF.

The chain links TRBV4-2 to TRBJ2-4; weak D call: TRBD1 (6 bases). The V gene's germline CDR1 is LGHNA and CDR2 YNFKEQ. This CDR3 contains 15 residues. With 4 bases removed from V and 5 bases from J, the gap between germline ends came to 15 bases. This chain's CDR3 is CASSPSQGPQNIQYF. The CDR3 DNA sequence: TGTGCCAGCAGCCCTTCACAGGGTCCCCAAAACATTCAGTACTTC.

The chain has TRBV11-2 and TRBJ1-3; no clear D. This CDR3 comprises 15 residues. Trimming cost V 5 bases and J 0 bases, with 11 bases left between them. Looked up from germline, CDR1 is SGHAT and CDR2 is FQNNGV. In DNA, the CDR3 is TGTGCCAGCAGCCCCCTTGGCAGCTCTGGAAACACCATATATTTT. Translated: CASSPLGSSGNTIYF. Looking up the rest from reference TRBV11-2 and TRBJ1-3 gives the full variable domain: EAGVAQSPRYKIIEKRQSVAFWCNPISGHATLYWYQQILGQGPKLLIQFQNNGVVDDSQLPKDRFSAERLKGVDSTLKIQPAKLEDSAVYLCASSPLGSSGNTIYFGEGSWLTVV.

V usage is TRBV12-5 and J usage is TRBJ2-5; no reliable D call. Germline-derived CDR1 and CDR2 are LGHNT and FRNRAP. The CDR3 is 11 residues long. V lost 1 base, J lost 5 bases, and 2 bases lay in between. CDR3 DNA: TGTGCTAGTGGTTTGGCGGAGACCCAGTACTTC. This sequence encodes CASGLAETQYF.

The V call is TRBV5-1, the J call TRBJ2-1, with 11 positions matching TRBD2. There are 17 residues in the CDR3. Germline values: CDR1 SGHRS, CDR2 YFSETQ. The trim removed 3 bases at V and 6 bases at J, leaving 11 bases unmatched. The CDR3, as DNA: TGCGCCAGCAGCTGGGGACGGCTTAGCGGGGGGGCCAATGAGCAGTTCTTC. The encoded protein is CASSWGRLSGGANEQFF.

V usage is TRBV7-9 and J usage is TRBJ1-2; 9 nucleotides agree with TRBD1. The germline V gene encodes CDR1 SEHNR and CDR2 FQNEAQ (reference sequence). This CDR3 has 14 amino acids. The V gene end was trimmed by 7 bases and the J gene end by 4 bases; junction bases not matched to a gene: 7. CDR3 in DNA: TGTGCCAGCACCCAGGGACAGGGAGCCTATGGCTACACCTTC. Encoded protein: CASTQGQGAYGYTF.

CDR3 coding DNA: TGTGCCAGCTCACCCCAGGGGGGACCGAACACTGAAGCTTTCTTT. This sequence encodes CASSPQGGPNTEAFF. The chain combines TRBV18 with TRBJ1-1; 7 nucleotides match TRBD1. After removal of 3 bases from V and 1 base from J, the junction contained 5 bases not matched to a gene. The CDR3 length is 15 residues. CDR1 and CDR2 (germline): KGHSH, LQKENI.

The rearrangement joins TRBV10-2 to TRBJ1-5; 7 nucleotides agree with TRBD1. Unmatched junction bases numbered 4, after V lost 6 bases and J lost 2 bases. Germline CDR1 reads WSHSY; CDR2 reads SAAADI. The CDR3 is made up of 14 amino acids. The CDR3 DNA reads as TGCGCCAGCAGGGACAGGTTGGGCAATCAGCCCCAGCATTTT. Encoded protein: CASRDRLGNQPQHF.

This chain connects TRBV7-6 to TRBJ1-4, with TRBD1 as a possible D gene (6 bases). V lost 1 base to trimming and J lost 6 bases, with 12 bases between them. CDR3 length equals 15 residues. Germline values: CDR1 SGHVS, CDR2 FNYEAQ. CDR3 bases: TGTGCCAGCAGCTTAGAAACAGGGTTCGATGAAAAACTGTTTTTT. Amino acids: CASSLETGFDEKLFF. Complete variable domain (other parts from reference TRBV7-6 and TRBJ1-4): GAGVSQSPRYKVTKRGQDVALRCDPISGHVSLYWYRQALGQGPEFLTYFNYEAQQDKSGLPNDRFSAERPEGSISTLTIQRTEQRDSAMYRCASSLETGFDEKLFFGSGTQLSVL.

The chain joins TRBV28 to TRBJ1-2, with D perhaps matching TRBD1 (5 bases). CDR1 is MDHEN and CDR2 is SYDVKM in the germline V gene. V dropped 7 bases and J dropped 3 bases, with 9 bases sitting between them. There are 12 residues in the CDR3. The CDR3 reads CASTDIYYGYTF. The CDR3 nucleotides read TGTGCCAGCACGGACATTTACTATGGCTACACCTTC.